Listed below are T cell receptor beta chains from one sample, sequenced in a study of blood T cell repertoires in COVID-19. Method: immunoSEQ multiplex PCR; TCRdb's copy keeps in-frame clones and lacks some. The profile shows 45,000 or so clones, around 90% of them singletons. The specimen sequenced was peripheral blood. These receptors all come from an elderly woman with active COVID-19. The CDR3 runs from the conserved cysteine through the conserved F or W. Each record gives: V gene, J gene, CDR3 protein.

TRBV19	TRBJ1-5	CASSIRDSNQPQHF
TRBV30	TRBJ2-5	CAWRGSGVETQYF
TRBV5-6	TRBJ1-2	CASSLESGLPLGYTF
TRBV21-1	TRBJ2-5	CASSDGGGHETQYF
TRBV2	TRBJ1-5	CASSELQGVQPQHF
TRBV20-1	TRBJ2-3	CSASAGSTDTQYF
TRBV6-5	TRBJ1-2	CASIPEFPYGYTF
TRBV4-3	TRBJ2-2	CASSDRGLRMGELFF
TRBV7-8	TRBJ2-5	CASSPTRVQETQYF
TRBV19	TRBJ1-2	CASRRALYGYTF